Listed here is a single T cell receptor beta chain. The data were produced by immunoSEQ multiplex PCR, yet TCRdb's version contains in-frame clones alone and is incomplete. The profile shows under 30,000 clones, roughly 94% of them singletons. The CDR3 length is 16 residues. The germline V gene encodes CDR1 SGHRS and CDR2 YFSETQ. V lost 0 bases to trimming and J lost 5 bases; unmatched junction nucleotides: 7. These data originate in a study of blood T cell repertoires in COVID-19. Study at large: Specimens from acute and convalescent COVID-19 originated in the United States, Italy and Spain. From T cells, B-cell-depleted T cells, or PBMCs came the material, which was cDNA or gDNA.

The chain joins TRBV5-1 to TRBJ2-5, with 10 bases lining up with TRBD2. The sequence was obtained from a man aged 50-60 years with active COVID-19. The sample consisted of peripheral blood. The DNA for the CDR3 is TGCGCCAGCAGCTTGGGTCATAGCGGGGGGCCGGAGACCCAGTACTTC. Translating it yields CASSLGHSGGPETQYF.